Each of the 20 T cell receptor beta chains below was sequenced from the same sample in a study of blood T cell repertoires in COVID-19 (dated by TCRdb to the early 2020s). Library construction relied on the immunoSEQ multiplex PCR assay. What TCRdb holds here is the immuneACCESS table cut down to in-frame rearrangements. Part of the clones is not present; checked against another copy, under half of the missing clones reflect an unresolved V gene, and the others are unexplained. For this sample there are some 460,000 clones; around 89% appear just once. Around 4.4% of the sample lies in the top ten. What was sequenced was peripheral blood. These receptors originate from a woman aged 30 to 39 with acute or convalescent COVID-19.

CDR3 in amino acids: CATQRDRVTDTQYF. CDR3 nucleotide sequence: TGTGCCACCCAACGGGACAGGGTCACAGATACGCAGTATTTT. V and J are TRBV11-2 and TRBJ2-3; 9 bases agree with TRBD1. The CDR3 runs 14 residues. V was pared by 10 bases and J by 2 bases, with 7 bases of the junction left unmatched. Per germline, CDR1 SGHAT and CDR2 FQNNGV.

The chain links TRBV28 to TRBJ1-1; 11 bases line up with TRBD1. The germline V gene encodes CDR1 MDHEN and CDR2 SYDVKM. The CDR3 has 16 amino acids. Trimming cost V 4 bases and J 5 bases; bases outside gene matches: 9. Here the CDR3 DNA reads TGTGCCAGCAGTTCCTGGACAGGGGGCCGGGGGACTGAAGCTTTCTTT. It yields the protein CASSSWTGGRGTEAFF.

This clone was counted ten times or more. The chain recombines TRBV21-1 with TRBJ1-5; the DNA was not compared with TRBD1, the D call given in the table. TRBV21-1 is termed a pseudogene. The CDR3 covers 18 residues. In nucleotides, the CDR3 is TGTGCCAGCAGCAATTGGCTCCTCGGACAGGGGGCCCGTCAGCCCCAGCATTTT. Protein product: CASSNWLLGQGARQPQHF.

The V and J genes are TRBV2 and TRBJ2-3, with D possibly matching TRBD1 (6 bases). The CDR3 loop spans 14 amino acids. Germline V gives CDR1 SNHLY, CDR2 FYNNEI. Trimming removed 3 bases at V and 2 bases at J, with 9 bases between. The CDR3 loop is CASSDNRDTDTQYF. The CDR3 coding sequence is TGTGCCAGCAGTGACAACAGGGACACAGATACGCAGTATTTT.

This chain uses TRBV29-1 with TRBJ1-4; D not resolved. The germline V and J ends were trimmed by 6 bases and 7 bases, with 12 bases remaining between them. The CDR3 covers 12 residues. Per the germline V gene, CDR1 is SQVTM and CDR2 is ANQGSEA. The CDR3 DNA follows: TGCAGCGTGAGTGTGGTCGGTGAAAAACTGTTTTTT. This gives the protein CSVSVVGEKLFF.

This clone has just one count. This chain links TRBV10-2 with TRBJ2-1; D may be TRBD1 (6 bases). Germline loops: CDR1 WSHSY, CDR2 SAAADI. Trimming cost V 5 bases and J 2 bases, with 10 bases left between them. This CDR3 has 14 amino acids. The CDR3 loop is CASSKQGTYNEQFF. The CDR3 DNA is TGCGCCAGCAGTAAACAGGGAACCTACAATGAGCAGTTCTTC.

This chain joins TRBV2 and TRBJ1-3; D perhaps matches TRBD1 (5 bases). With 6 bases removed from V and 3 bases from J, the gap between germline ends came to 15 bases. Per germline, CDR1 SNHLY and CDR2 FYNNEI. The CDR3 is 15 residues long. The CDR3 reads CASSLGGGSGNTIYF. CDR3 coding DNA: TGTGCCAGCAGCCTCGGGGGGGGGAGTGGAAACACCATATATTTT.

V is TRBV5-5 and J is TRBJ2-7; 8 nucleotides line up with TRBD1. The CDR3 is made up of 15 amino acids. Germline CDR1 and CDR2: SGHKS and YYEKEE (reference sequence). After removal of 2 bases from V and 3 bases from J, the junction contained 7 bases not matched to a gene. The CDR3 coding sequence is TGTGCCAGCAGCTTCCAACGGACAGGGTTCTACGAGCAGTACTTC. Its protein is CASSFQRTGFYEQYF.

The rearrangement joins TRBV4-1 to TRBJ1-6; D is unclear. Trimming shortened V by 0 bases and J by 10 bases, and 13 bases separated the two germline ends. Germline values: CDR1 MGHRA, CDR2 YSYEKL. This CDR3 region has 15 residues. DNA for the CDR3: TGCGCCAGCAGCCAAGATATGGCGCCGGGGTCACCCCTCCACTTT. It codes for CASSQDMAPGSPLHF.

The chain recombines TRBV5-6 with TRBJ2-7; D not certain. This CDR3 has 13 amino acids. Per the germline V gene, CDR1 is SGHDT and CDR2 is YYEEEE. V was shortened by 0 bases and J by 7 bases, with 11 bases between the two germline ends. The CDR3 DNA reads as TGTGCCAGCAGCTTGGCCCGGGTTCGGGAGCAGTACTTC. This sequence encodes CASSLARVREQYF.

The genes are TRBV11-2 and TRBJ2-7; TRBD1 aligns across 9 bases. The CDR3 totals 13 residues. The V gene's germline CDR1 is SGHAT and CDR2 FQNNGV. V trimming: 5 bases; J trimming: 7 bases; junction bases outside the gene matches: 6. CDR3 sequence reads: CASSTGTGTEQYF. In DNA, the CDR3 is TGTGCCAGCAGCACCGGGACAGGGACTGAGCAGTACTTC.

V and J are TRBV29-1 and TRBJ2-5; 7 nucleotides match TRBD1. This CDR3 is built from 12 residues. CDR1 and CDR2 from the germline V gene are SQVTM and ANQGSEA. V was clipped by 7 bases and J by 5 bases; unmatched bases: 7. The CDR3 reads CSGRTGGETQYF. The CDR3 bases are TGCAGCGGGAGGACAGGCGGGGAGACCCAGTACTTC. The variable domain in full, completed from reference TRBV29-1 and TRBJ2-5, reads SAVISQKPSRDICQRGTSLTIQCQVDSQVTMMFWYRQQPGQSLTLIATANQGSEATYESGFVIDKFPISRPNLTFSTLTVSNMSPEDSSIYLCSGRTGGETQYFGPGTRLLVL.

The chain has TRBV18 and TRBJ2-5; 8 nucleotides align to TRBD2. Germline lookup yields CDR1 KGHSH and CDR2 LQKENI. There are 16 residues in the CDR3. Unmatched junction bases numbered 11, after V lost 3 bases and J lost 5 bases. The CDR3 region is CASSPPRGTSIETQYF. CDR3 nucleotide sequence: TGTGCCAGCTCACCTCCTCGAGGGACTAGTATTGAGACCCAGTACTTC.

The chain couples TRBV5-1 to TRBJ2-3; D is unclear. Trimming removed 4 bases from V and 2 bases from J, with 2 bases in between. CDR1 and CDR2 from the germline V gene are SGHRS and YFSETQ. The CDR3 totals 11 residues. The CDR3 nucleotides are TGCGCCAGCAGCCTCACAGATACGCAGTATTTT. This sequence encodes CASSLTDTQYF. The whole variable domain, remainder taken from reference TRBV5-1 and TRBJ2-3, is KAGVTQTPRYLIKTRGQQVTLSCSPISGHRSVSWYQQTPGQGLQFLFEYFSETQRNKGNFPGRFSGRQFSNSRSEMNVSTLELGDSALYLCASSLTDTQYFGPGTRLTVL.

The CDR3 nucleotides are TGTGCCAGCAGCCGGGACTCGTTTAATTCACCCCTCCACTTT. This codes for CASSRDSFNSPLHF. This chain joins TRBV3-1 (or the pseudogene TRBV3-2) and TRBJ1-6; tentatively, D is TRBD1 (5 bases). V lost 4 bases to trimming and J lost 6 bases, with 10 bases between them. The CDR3 length is 14 residues. The V gene's germline CDR1 is LGHDT and CDR2 YNNKEL (reference sequence).

Worth noting for this clone: At the DNA level, this CDR3 is encoded by other sequences in the same sample as well. This rearrangement joins TRBV19 to TRBJ2-7, with 8 positions matching TRBD1. V trimming: 4 bases; J trimming: 6 bases; junction bases outside the gene matches: 2. The V gene's germline CDR1 is LNHDA and CDR2 SQIVND (reference sequence). CDR3 length equals 12 residues. CDR3 in DNA: TGTGCCAGTAGTACAGGGGGCAGCGAGCAGTACTTC. This sequence encodes CASSTGGSEQYF.

The V and J genes are TRBV7-8 and TRBJ2-3; D gene uncertain. The CDR3 length is 13 residues. Trimming stripped 5 bases from V and 3 bases from J, with 9 bases between. Per germline, CDR1 SGHVS and CDR2 FQNEAQ. This chain's CDR3 is CASSAPQTDTQYF. The DNA of the CDR3 is TGTGCCAGCAGCGCCCCCCAGACAGATACGCAGTATTTT.

This clone was counted only a few times. The genes are TRBV19 and TRBJ2-7, with a weak D call TRBD2 (6 bases). The germline V and J ends were trimmed by 3 bases and 3 bases, with 12 bases remaining between them. Germline loops: CDR1 LNHDA, CDR2 SQIVND (reference sequence). This CDR3 contains 14 residues. CDR3 protein: CASSIGAGSYEQYF. The CDR3 bases are TGTGCCAGTAGTATTGGGGCCGGGAGCTACGAGCAGTACTTC.

The V call is TRBV4-1, the J call TRBJ2-3, with D possibly matching TRBD2 (6 bases). The CDR3 covers 16 residues. The ends were cut back, 1 base at V and 4 bases at J, with 15 bases in the middle. Germline values: CDR1 MGHRA, CDR2 YSYEKL. CDR3 protein: CASSQGRGLGPDTQYF. The CDR3 bases are TGCGCCAGCAGCCAAGGGAGGGGATTGGGTCCAGATACGCAGTATTTT.

The J gene is TRBJ1-4, the V gene TRBV30, with TRBD1 as a possible D gene (5 bases). V was clipped by 5 bases and J by 4 bases, with 17 bases between them. The CDR3 sequence is 15 residues long. CDR1 and CDR2 from the germline V gene are GTSNPN and SVGIG (reference sequence). CDR3 protein: CAWDSLSTVNEKLFF. The CDR3 nucleotides are TGTGCCTGGGACAGCTTATCTACGGTTAATGAAAAACTGTTTTTT.